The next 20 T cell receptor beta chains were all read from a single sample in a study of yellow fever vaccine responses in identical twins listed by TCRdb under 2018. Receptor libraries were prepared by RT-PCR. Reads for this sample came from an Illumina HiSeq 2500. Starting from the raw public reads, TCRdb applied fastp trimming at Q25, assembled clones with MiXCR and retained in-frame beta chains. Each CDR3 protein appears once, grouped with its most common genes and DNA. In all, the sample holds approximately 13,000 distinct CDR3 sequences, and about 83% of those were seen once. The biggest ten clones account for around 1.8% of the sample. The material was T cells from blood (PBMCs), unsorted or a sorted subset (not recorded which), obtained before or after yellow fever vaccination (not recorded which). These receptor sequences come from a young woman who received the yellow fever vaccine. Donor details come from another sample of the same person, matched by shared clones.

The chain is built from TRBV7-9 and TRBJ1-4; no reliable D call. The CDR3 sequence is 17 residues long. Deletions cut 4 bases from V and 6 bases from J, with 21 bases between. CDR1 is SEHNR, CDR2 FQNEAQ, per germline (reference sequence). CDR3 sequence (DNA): TGTGCCAGCAGCTCCTACATGGCCGTCGGGATGGATGAAAAACTGTTTTTT. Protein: CASSSYMAVGMDEKLFF.

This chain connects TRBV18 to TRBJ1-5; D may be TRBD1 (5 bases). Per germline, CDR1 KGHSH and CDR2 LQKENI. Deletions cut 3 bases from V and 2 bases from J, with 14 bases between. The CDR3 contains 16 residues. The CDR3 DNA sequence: TGTGCCAGCTCACCTGAAACGGGGGGTGGCAATCAGCCCCAGCATTTT. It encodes CASSPETGGGNQPQHF.

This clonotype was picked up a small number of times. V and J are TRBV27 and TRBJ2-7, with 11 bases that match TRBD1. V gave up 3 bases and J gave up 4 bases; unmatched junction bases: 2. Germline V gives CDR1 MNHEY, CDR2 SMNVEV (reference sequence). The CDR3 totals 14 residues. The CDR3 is CASSFGTGGYEQYF. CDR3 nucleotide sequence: TGTGCCAGCAGTTTCGGGACAGGGGGATACGAGCAGTACTTC.

The CDR3 loop is CASRQGDPPYEQYF. For the CDR3, the DNA is TGTGCCAGCAGACAGGGGGACCCCCCCTACGAGCAGTACTTC. The V call is TRBV12-3 or TRBV12-4, the J call TRBJ2-7; 8 positions agree with TRBD1. Trimming at V came to 6 bases and at J to 2 bases, leaving 6 bases not matched to a gene. This CDR3 is built from 14 residues.

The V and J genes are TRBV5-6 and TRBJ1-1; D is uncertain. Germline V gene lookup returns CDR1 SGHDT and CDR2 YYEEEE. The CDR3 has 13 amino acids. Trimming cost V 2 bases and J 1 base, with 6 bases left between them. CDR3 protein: CASSFLSNTEAFF. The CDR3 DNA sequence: TGTGCCAGCAGCTTTCTGTCGAACACTGAAGCTTTCTTT.

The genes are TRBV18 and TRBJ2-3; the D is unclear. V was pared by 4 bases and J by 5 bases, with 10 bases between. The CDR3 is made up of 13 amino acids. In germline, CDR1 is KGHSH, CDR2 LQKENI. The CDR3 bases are TGTGCCAGCTCACTAAACCGTTTAGATACGCAGTATTTT. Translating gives CASSLNRLDTQYF.

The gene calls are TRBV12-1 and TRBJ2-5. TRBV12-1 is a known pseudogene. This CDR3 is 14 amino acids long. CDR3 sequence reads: CASSFGQGGETQYF. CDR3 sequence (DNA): TGTGCCAGCAGTTTTGGGCAGGGTGGGGAGACCCAGTACTTC.

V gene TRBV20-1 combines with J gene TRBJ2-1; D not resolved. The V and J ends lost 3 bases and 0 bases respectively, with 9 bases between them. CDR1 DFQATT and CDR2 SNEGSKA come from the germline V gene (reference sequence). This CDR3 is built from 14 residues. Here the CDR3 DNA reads TGCAGTGCTAGCCCCACAAGCTCCTACAATGAGCAGTTCTTC. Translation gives CSASPTSSYNEQFF.

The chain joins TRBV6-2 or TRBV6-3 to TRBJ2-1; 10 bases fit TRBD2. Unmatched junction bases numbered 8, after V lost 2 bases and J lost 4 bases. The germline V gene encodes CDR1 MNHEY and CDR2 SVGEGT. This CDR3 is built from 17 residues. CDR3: CASSYSGLAGAYNEQFF. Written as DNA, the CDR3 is TGTGCCAGCAGTTACAGCGGCCTAGCGGGAGCGTACAATGAGCAGTTCTTC.

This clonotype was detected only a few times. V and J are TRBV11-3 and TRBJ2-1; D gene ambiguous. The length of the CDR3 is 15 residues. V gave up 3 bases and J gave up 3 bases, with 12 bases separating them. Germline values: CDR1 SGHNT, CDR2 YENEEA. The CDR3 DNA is TGTGCCAGCAGCTTTTCCGGTGGCGGCTACAATGAGCAGTTCTTC. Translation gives CASSFSGGGYNEQFF.

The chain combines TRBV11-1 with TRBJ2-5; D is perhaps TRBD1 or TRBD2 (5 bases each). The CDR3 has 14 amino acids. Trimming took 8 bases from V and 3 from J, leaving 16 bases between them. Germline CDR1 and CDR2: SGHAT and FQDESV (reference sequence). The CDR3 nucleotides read TGTGCCAGCCGCGCAGGGAGTATAGAAGAGACCCAGTACTTC. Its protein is CASRAGSIEETQYF.

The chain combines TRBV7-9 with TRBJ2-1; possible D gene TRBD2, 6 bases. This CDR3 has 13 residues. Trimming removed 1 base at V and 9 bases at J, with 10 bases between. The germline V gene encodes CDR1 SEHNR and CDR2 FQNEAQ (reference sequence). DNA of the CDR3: TGTGCCAGCAGCTTAGTCGTGGGGGGTGAGCAGTTCTTC. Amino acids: CASSLVVGGEQFF.

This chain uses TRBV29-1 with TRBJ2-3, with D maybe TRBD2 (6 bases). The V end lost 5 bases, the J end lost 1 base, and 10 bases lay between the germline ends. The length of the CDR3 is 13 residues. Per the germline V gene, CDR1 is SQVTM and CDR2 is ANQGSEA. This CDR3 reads CSVRASGTDTQYF. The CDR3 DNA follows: TGCAGCGTTAGGGCTAGCGGCACAGATACGCAGTATTTT.

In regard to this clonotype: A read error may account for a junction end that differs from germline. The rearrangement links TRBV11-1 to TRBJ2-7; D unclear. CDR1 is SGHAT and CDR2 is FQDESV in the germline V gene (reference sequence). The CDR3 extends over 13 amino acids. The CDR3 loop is CASSPPVSLGQHF. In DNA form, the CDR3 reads TGTGCCAGCAGCCCACCCGTGAGCCTAGGGCAGCACTTC. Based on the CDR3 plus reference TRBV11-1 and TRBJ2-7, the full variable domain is EAEVAQSPRYKITEKSQAVAFWCDPISGHATLYWYRQILGQGPELLVQFQDESVVDDSQLPKDRFSAERLKGVDSTLKIQPAELGDSAMYLCASSPPVSLGQHFGPGTRLTVT.

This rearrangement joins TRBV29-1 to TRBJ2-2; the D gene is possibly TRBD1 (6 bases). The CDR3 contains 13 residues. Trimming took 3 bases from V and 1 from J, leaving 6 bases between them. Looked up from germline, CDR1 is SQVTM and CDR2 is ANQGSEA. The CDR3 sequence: CSVDRGNTGELFF. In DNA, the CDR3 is TGCAGCGTTGACAGGGGGAACACCGGGGAGCTGTTTTTT.

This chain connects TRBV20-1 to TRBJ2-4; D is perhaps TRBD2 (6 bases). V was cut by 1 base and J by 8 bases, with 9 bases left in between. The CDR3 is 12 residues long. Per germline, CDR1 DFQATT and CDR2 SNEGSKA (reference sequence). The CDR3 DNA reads TGCAGTGCTAGAGGACTAGGAGACATTCAGTACTTC. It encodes CSARGLGDIQYF.

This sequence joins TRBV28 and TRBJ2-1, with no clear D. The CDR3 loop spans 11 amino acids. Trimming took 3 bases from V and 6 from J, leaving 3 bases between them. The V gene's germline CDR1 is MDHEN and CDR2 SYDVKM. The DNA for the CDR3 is TGTGCCAGCAGTTTTAGCAATGAGCAGTTCTTC. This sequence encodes CASSFSNEQFF.

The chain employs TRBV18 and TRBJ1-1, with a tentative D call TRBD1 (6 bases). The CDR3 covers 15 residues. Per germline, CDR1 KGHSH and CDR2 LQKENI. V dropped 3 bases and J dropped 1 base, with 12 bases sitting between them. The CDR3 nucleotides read TGTGCCAGCTCACCCATACAGGGTTGGAACACTGAAGCTTTCTTT. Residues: CASSPIQGWNTEAFF.

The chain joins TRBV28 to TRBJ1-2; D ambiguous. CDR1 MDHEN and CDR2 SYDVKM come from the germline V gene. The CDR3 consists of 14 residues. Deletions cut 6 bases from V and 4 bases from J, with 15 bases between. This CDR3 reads CASSQESPGYGYTF. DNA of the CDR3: TGTGCCAGCAGCCAGGAGTCTCCAGGCTATGGCTACACCTTC.

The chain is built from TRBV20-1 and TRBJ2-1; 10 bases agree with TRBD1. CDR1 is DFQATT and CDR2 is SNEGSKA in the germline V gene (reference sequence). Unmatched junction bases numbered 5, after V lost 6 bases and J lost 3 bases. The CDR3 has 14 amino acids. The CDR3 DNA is TGCAGTGCCCTCGGACAGGGGGGCTACAATGAGCAGTTCTTC. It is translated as CSALGQGGYNEQFF.